This T cell receptor (beta chain) was observed in a study of blood T cell repertoires in COVID-19. Study information: The analysed material was cDNA or gDNA that came from T cells, B-cell-depleted T cells, or PBMCs.

Individuals drawn from 24 US areas were about 18 to 95 years old. Before they entered the study, exposed participants had met a COVID-19 case within 2 weeks. The CDR3 totals 14 residues. In germline, CDR1 is SEHNR, CDR2 FQNEAQ (reference sequence). Trimming pared 1 base from V and 8 bases from J, leaving 14 bases between. Study processing details: Estimation of nucleated cell counts was performed using reference gene primer amplification. Some clones are missing from TCRdb's copy, which holds only in-frame ones; the method was immunoSEQ multiplex PCR. That table supplies the V and J calls and clone size; D and trimming were determined from the DNA. The top ten hold 5% of the sample, which has 250,000 to 300,000 clones, approximately 82% seen once.

The source material was PBMCs or T cells enriched from blood (not recorded which). V usage is TRBV7-9 and J usage is TRBJ1-2, with no clear D. This clonotype originated in a man aged 35 to 55 who had been exposed to COVID-19. The CDR3, as DNA: TGTGCCAGCAGCTTAGGCGTCTCAGGCCGGGGCTACACCTTC. Translating gives CASSLGVSGRGYTF.